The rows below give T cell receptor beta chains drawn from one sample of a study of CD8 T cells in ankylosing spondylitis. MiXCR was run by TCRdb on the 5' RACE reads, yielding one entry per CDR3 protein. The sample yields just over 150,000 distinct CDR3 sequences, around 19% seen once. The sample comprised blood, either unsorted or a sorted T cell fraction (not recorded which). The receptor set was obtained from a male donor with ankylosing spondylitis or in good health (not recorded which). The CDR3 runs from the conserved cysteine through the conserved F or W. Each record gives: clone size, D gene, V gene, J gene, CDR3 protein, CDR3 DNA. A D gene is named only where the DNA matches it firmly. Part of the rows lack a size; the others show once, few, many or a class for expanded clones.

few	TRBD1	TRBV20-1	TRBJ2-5	CSAPQGGKETQYF	TGCAGTGCGCCACAGGGGGGAAAAGAGACCCAGTACTTC
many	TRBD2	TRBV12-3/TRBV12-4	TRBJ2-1	CASCIGLAGGNEQFF	TGTGCCAGCTGCATCGGACTAGCGGGAGGGAATGAGCAGTTCTTC
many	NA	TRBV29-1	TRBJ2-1	CTGTGVLGREQFF	TGCACCGGTACGGGAGTGCTGGGTCGTGAGCAGTTCTTC
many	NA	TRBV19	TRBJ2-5	CASSPQGLETQYF	TGTGCCAGTAGTCCACAGGGTTTGGAGACCCAGTACTTC
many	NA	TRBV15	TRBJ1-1	CATSRGKGGNTEAFF	TGTGCCACCAGCAGAGGAAAAGGGGGGAACACTGAAGCTTTCTTT
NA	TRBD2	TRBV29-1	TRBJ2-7	CSVEAPGTSGTYEQYF	TGCAGCGTTGAAGCGCCCGGGACTAGCGGGACCTACGAGCAGTACTTC
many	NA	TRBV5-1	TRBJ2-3	CASGTAASGTDTQYF	TGCGCCAGCGGGACGGCAGCATCGGGCACAGATACGCAGTATTTT
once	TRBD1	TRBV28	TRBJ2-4	CASRHTGGEDIQYF	TGTGCCAGCAGGCACACAGGGGGCGAAGACATTCAGTACTTC
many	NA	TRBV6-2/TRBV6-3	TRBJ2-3	CASSADFGDTQYF	TGTGCCAGCAGCGCAGACTTCGGGGATACGCAGTATTTT
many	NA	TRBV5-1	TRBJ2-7	CASSLGAAFSYEQYF	TGCGCCAGCAGCTTGGGAGCAGCCTTCTCCTACGAGCAGTACTTC
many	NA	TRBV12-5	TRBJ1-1	CASGLVLGSTPFEAFF	TGTGCTAGTGGTTTGGTACTTGGGTCTACACCGTTTGAAGCTTTCTTT
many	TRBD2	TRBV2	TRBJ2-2	CASSELGLVGTGELFF	TGTGCCAGCAGCGAACTTGGACTAGTCGGTACCGGGGAGCTGTTTTTT
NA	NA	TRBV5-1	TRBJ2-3	CASARAADTQYF	TGCGCCAGCGCGAGGGCGGCAGATACGCAGTATTTT
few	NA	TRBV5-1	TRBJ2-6	CASSYGAGGANVLTF	TGCGCCAGCAGCTATGGGGCGGGTGGGGCCAACGTCCTGACTTTC
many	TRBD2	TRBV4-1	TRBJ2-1	CASSLGLAVYNEQFF	TGCGCCAGCAGCCTGGGACTAGCGGTCTACAATGAGCAGTTCTTC
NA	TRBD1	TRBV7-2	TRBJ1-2	CASRPGTGGIYGYTF	TGTGCCAGCAGACCAGGGACAGGGGGAATCTATGGCTACACCTTC
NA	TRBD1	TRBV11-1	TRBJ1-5	CASSITTGGLRQPQHF	TGTGCCAGCAGCATTACGACAGGGGGATTACGGCAGCCCCAGCATTTT
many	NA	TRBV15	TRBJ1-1	CATSRVHRTMMNTEAFF	TGTGCCACCAGCAGAGTCCACAGGACGATGATGAACACTGAAGCTTTCTTT
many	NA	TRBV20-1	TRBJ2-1	CSARADSSDYNEQFF	TGCAGTGCTAGGGCAGACTCGTCCGACTACAATGAGCAGTTCTTC
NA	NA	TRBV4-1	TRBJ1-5	CASSQDDRNSNQPQHF	TGCGCCAGCAGCCAAGATGACAGAAATAGCAATCAGCCCCAGCATTTT
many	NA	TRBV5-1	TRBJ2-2	CASSSGTSNTGELFF	TGCGCCAGCAGCTCCGGGACTTCTAACACCGGGGAGCTGTTTTTT
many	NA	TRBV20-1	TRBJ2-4	CSARRDFENIQYF	TGCAGTGCTCGCCGCGACTTTGAAAACATTCAGTACTTC
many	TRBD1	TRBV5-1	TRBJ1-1	CASNRQGTPTVDEAFF	TGCGCCAGCAACCGACAGGGCACCCCCACGGTGGATGAAGCTTTCTTT
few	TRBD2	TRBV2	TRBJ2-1	CASSPGLAGEFEQFF	TGTGCCAGCAGTCCAGGACTAGCGGGAGAATTTGAGCAGTTCTTC
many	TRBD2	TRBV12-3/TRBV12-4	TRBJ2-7	CASSPRRLAEISYEQYF	TGTGCCAGCAGTCCCCGGCGACTAGCGGAGATTTCCTACGAGCAGTACTTC
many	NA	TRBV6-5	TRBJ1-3	CASSYVRYRNGLGNTIYF	TGTGCCAGCAGTTACGTTCGATACAGGAATGGCCTTGGAAACACCATATATTTT
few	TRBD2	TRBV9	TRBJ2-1	CASSVGPSGQEQFF	TGTGCCAGCAGCGTAGGTCCTAGCGGGCAGGAGCAGTTCTTC
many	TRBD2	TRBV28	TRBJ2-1	CASSSPSGRALHEQFF	TGTGCCAGCAGTTCACCTAGCGGGAGGGCCCTCCATGAGCAGTTCTTC
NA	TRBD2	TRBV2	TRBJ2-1	CASSRAGGTNDEQFF	TGTGCCAGCAGTCGAGCGGGAGGCACGAATGATGAGCAGTTCTTC
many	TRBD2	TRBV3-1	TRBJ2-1	CASGGTSGASWSYNEQFF	TGTGCCAGCGGAGGGACTAGCGGGGCTAGCTGGTCCTACAATGAGCAGTTCTTC
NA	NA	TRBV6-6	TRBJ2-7	CASRKDSTYEQYF	TGTGCCAGCAGGAAAGACAGCACCTACGAGCAGTACTTC
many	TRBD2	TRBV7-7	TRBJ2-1	CASSSGLANEQFF	TGTGCCAGCAGCTCGGGACTAGCCAATGAGCAGTTCTTC
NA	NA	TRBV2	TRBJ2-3	CASTGLAITDTQYF	TGTGCCAGCACCGGCTTAGCGATAACAGATACGCAGTATTTT
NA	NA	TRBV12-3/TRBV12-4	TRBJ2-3	CASSFGGMAGDTQYF	TGTGCCAGCAGTTTCGGGGGAATGGCAGGAGATACGCAGTATTTT
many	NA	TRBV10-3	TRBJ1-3	CAISGTVSGNTIYF	TGTGCCATCAGTGGGACGGTCTCTGGAAACACCATATATTTT
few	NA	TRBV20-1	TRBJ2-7	CSARDTRVSLEQYF	TGCAGTGCTAGAGACACCCGGGTGTCTCTCGAGCAGTACTTC